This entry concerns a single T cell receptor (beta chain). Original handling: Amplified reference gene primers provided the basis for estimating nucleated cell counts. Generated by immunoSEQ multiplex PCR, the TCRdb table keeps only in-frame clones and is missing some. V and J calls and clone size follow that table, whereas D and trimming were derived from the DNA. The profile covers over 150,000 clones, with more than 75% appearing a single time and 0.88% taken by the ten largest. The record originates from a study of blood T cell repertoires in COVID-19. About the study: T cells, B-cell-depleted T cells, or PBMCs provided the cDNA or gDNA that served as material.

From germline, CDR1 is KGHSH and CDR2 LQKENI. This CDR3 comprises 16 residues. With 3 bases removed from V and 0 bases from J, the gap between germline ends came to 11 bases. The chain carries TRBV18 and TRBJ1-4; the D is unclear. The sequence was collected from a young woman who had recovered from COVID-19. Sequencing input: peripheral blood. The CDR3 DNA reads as TGTGCCAGCTCACCTGAAAGGGAGGCAACTAATGAAAAACTGTTTTTT. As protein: CASSPEREATNEKLFF.